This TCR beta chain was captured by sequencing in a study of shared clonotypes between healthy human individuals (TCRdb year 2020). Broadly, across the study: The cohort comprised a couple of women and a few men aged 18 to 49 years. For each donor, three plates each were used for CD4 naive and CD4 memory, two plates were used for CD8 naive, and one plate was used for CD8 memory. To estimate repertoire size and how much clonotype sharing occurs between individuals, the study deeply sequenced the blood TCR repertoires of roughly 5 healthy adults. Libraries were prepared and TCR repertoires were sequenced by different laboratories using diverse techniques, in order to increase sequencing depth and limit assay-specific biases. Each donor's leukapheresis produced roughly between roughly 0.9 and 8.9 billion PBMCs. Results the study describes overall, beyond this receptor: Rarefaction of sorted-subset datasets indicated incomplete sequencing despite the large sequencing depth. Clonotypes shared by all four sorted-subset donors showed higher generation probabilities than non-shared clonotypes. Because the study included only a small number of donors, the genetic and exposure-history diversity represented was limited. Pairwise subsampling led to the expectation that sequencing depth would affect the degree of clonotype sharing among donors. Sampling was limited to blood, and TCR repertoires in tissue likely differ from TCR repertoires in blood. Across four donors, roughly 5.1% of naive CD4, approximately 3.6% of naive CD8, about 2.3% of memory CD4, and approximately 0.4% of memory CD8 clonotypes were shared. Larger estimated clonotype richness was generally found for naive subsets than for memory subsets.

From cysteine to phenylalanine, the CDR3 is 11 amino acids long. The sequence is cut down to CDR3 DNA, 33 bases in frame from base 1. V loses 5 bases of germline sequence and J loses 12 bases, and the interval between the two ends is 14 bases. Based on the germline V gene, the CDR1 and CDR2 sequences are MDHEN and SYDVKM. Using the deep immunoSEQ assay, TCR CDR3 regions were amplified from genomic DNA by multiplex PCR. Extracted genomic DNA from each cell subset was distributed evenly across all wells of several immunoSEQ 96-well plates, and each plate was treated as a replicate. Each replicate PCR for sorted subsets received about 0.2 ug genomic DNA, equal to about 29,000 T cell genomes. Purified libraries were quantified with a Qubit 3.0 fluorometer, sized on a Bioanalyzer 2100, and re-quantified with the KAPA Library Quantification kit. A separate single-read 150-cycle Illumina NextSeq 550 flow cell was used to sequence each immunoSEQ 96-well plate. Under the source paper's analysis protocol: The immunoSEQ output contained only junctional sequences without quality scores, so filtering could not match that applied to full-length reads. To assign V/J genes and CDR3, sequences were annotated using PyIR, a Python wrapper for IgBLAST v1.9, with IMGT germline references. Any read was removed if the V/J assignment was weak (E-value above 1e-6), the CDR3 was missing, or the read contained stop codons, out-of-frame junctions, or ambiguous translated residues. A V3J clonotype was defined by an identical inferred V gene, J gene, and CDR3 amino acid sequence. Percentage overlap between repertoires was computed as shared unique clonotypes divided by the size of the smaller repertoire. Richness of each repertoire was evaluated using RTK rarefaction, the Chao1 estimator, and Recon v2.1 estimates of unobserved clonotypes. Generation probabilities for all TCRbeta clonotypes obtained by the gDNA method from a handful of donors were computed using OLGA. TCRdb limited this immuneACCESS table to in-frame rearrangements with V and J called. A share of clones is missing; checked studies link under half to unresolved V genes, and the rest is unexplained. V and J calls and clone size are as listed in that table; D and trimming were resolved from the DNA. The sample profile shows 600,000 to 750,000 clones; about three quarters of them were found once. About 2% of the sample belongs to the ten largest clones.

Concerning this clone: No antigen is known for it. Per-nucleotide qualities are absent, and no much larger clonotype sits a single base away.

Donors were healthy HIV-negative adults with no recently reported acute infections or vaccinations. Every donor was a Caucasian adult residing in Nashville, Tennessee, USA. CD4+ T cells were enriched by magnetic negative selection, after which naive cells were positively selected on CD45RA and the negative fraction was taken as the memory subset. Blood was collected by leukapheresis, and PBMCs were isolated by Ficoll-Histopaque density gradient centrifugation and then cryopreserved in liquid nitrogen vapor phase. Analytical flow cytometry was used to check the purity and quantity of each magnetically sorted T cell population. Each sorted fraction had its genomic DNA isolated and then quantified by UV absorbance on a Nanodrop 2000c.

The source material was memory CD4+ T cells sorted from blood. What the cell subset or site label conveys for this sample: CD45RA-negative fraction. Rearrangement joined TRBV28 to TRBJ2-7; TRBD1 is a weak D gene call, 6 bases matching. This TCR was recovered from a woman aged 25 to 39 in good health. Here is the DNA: TGTGCCAGCAGTGCGAACAGGGTTATGTACTTC. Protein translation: CASSANRVMYF.